Following are 2 T cell receptor beta chains from one sample sequenced in a study of siplizumab effects on memory and regulatory T cells. Using immunoSEQ multiplex PCR, the repertoire was profiled, and TCRdb retains in-frame clones only, with some absent. Among roughly 70,000 clones, roughly 93% were seen once, and the ten largest hold 5%. The sample was CD8+ T cells sorted from blood. These receptor sequences come from a human donor in good health.

This clone was seen a single time. This chain joins TRBV6-5 and TRBJ1-1, with D unresolved. The V and J ends lost 4 bases and 1 base respectively, with 13 bases between them. The CDR3 loop spans 15 amino acids. Germline values: CDR1 MNHEY, CDR2 SVGAGI. CDR3 residues: CASSSWTPKNTEAFF. The CDR3 region has the DNA TGTGCCAGCAGTTCGTGGACTCCAAAGAACACTGAAGCTTTCTTT.

The chain employs TRBV6-5 and TRBJ2-7, with 9 positions matching TRBD1. The CDR3 contains 15 residues. V was pared by 6 bases and J by 1 base, with 7 bases of the junction left unmatched. CDR1 MNHEY and CDR2 SVGAGI come from the germline V gene. DNA for the CDR3: TGTGCCAGCAGGCCGGACAGGGGAGGTTCCTACGAGCAGTACTTC. This encodes CASRPDRGGSYEQYF.